This T cell receptor beta chain emerged from a study of blood T cells in healthy people across ages. The V end was cut by 1 base, the J end by 4 bases, with 11 bases between. The CDR3 length is 15 residues. Germline CDR1 reads SNHLY; CDR2 reads FYNNEI. Sample-barcoded 5' priming and a J-beta primer mix drove a second PCR of about 6 to 11 cycles. Every cDNA molecule carried a tag from a template-switch adaptor bearing 12 random nucleotides. A single record per CDR3 protein comes from TCRdb applying MiXCR to the 5' RACE reads. This table has about a million distinct CDR3 sequences, approximately 38% appearing once. Comment on this clonotype: As yet, its antigen is unknown.

Notes on the study in general: Donors of long life had a larger count of naive CD4+ cells and greater diversity than aged donors. In these data, TCR beta diversity tracked strongly with naive T cell percentage.

The draw of peripheral blood yielded approximately 10 milliliters from each donor. The source is a man aged 18 to 29 in good health. This chain uses TRBV2 with TRBJ2-1, with D tentatively TRBD1 (6 bases). The sequencing input was blood. The CDR3: CASSEDRATYNEQFF. In DNA, the CDR3 is TGTGCCAGCAGTGAAGACAGGGCGACTTACAATGAGCAGTTCTTC.